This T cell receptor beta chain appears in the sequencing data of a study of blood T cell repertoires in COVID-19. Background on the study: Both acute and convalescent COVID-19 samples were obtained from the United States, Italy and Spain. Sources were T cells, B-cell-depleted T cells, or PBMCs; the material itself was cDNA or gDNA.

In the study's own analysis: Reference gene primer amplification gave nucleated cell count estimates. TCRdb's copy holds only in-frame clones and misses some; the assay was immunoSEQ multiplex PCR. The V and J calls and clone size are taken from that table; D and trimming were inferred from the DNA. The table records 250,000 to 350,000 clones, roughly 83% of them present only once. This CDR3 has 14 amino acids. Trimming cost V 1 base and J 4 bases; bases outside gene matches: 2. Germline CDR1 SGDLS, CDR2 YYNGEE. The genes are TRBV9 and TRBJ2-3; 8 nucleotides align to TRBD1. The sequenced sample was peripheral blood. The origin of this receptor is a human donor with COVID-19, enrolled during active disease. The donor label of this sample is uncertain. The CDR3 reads CASSVLTGADTQYF. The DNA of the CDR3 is TGTGCCAGCAGCGTACTGACAGGGGCAGATACGCAGTATTTT.